This passage covers 24 T cell receptor beta chains from one sample sequenced in a study of post-analysis software for immune sequencing data. Broader study findings: TRBV5-6, TRBV5-1 and TRBV20-1 were among four or five TRBV segments more frequent in patients than controls.

cDNA libraries for TCR beta contained unique molecular identifiers. MiXCR was run by TCRdb on the PCR reads, yielding one entry per CDR3 protein. The sample holds around 500,000 distinct CDR3 sequences, roughly 34% seen once. No cognate antigen is known for these TCRs. What was sequenced was blood. These receptor sequences come from a girl aged 2-17 years with multiple sclerosis.

The chain recombines TRBV11-3 with TRBJ2-1, with D maybe TRBD2 (6 bases). Germline assignment: CDR1 SGHNT and CDR2 YENEEA. Deletions cut 2 bases from V and 9 bases from J, with 11 bases between. The CDR3 spans 13 residues. The CDR3 nucleotides are TGTGCCAGCAGCTTAAGGGACGGGGGTGAGCAGTTCTTC. This translates into CASSLRDGGEQFF. The full variable domain, with the rest looked up from reference TRBV11-3 and TRBJ2-1, is EAGVVQSPRYKIIEKKQPVAFWCNPISGHNTLYWYLQNLGQGPELLIRYENEEAVDDSQLPKDRFSAERLKGVDSTLKIQPAELGDSAVYLCASSLRDGGEQFFGPGTRLTVL.

The V and J genes are TRBV20-1 and TRBJ2-5; D is possibly TRBD1 (7 bases). V lost 6 bases to trimming and J lost 5 bases, with 25 bases between them. From germline, CDR1 is DFQATT and CDR2 SNEGSKA (reference sequence). CDR3 length equals 16 residues. The CDR3 sequence is CSAQGGGLFIRETQYF. CDR3 DNA: TGCAGTGCGCAAGGAGGGGGCCTTTTCATCAGGGAGACCCAGTACTTC.

This clonotype appeared a few times. The chain carries TRBV20-1 and TRBJ2-4, with 7 bases identical to TRBD1. The J call may be mistaken, given a closer DNA end match to TRBJ2-7. This CDR3 is 15 amino acids long. Germline values: CDR1 DFQATT, CDR2 SNEGSKA (reference sequence). DNA of the CDR3: TGCAGTGCTAGAGATGACGGGACAGACTTCTACGAGCAGTACTTC. Encoded protein: CSARDDGTDFYEQYF.

This clonotype has just a few counts. The chain recombines TRBV25-1 with TRBJ1-4; possibly TRBD1 for D (5 bases). Per germline, CDR1 MGHDK and CDR2 SYGVNS. V was shortened by 1 base and J by 7 bases, with 16 bases between the two germline ends. The CDR3 extends over 16 amino acids. The CDR3 loop is CASSEFLGATVEKLFF. In DNA, the CDR3 is TGTGCCAGCAGTGAATTTCTAGGGGCAACAGTTGAAAAACTGTTTTTT.

The rearrangement joins TRBV7-3 to TRBJ2-2, with D perhaps matching TRBD1 or TRBD2 (5 bases each). The V gene lost 3 bases and the J gene lost 4 bases, with 9 bases spanning the gap. There are 14 residues in the CDR3. Per the germline V gene, CDR1 is SGHTA and CDR2 is FQGTGA. CDR3 nucleotide sequence: TGTGCCAGCAGCTTGGGACCAGCCACCGGGGAGCTGTTTTTT. It encodes CASSLGPATGELFF.

This clonotype was counted a single time. This chain uses TRBV6-2 or TRBV6-3 with TRBJ2-5, with a possible D match to TRBD2 (5 bases). V was trimmed by 6 bases and J by 2 bases, leaving 10 bases between them. This CDR3 spans 13 amino acids. Germline V CDR1 and CDR2: MNHEY, SVGEGT. The DNA of the CDR3 is TGTGCCAGCAGGGGTAGCGTTCAAGAGACCCAGTACTTC. It codes for CASRGSVQETQYF.

The chain recombines TRBV6-2 or TRBV6-3 with TRBJ2-1, with TRBD2 identical over 11 bases. The CDR3 runs to 16 residues. Germline trimming cut 5 bases from V and 2 bases from J; bases unmatched to any gene: 5. Germline V gene sequence: CDR1 MNHEY, CDR2 SVGEGT. The CDR3 bases are TGTGCCAGCAGTGCCGTAGCGGGGGGGGCCTACAATGAGCAGTTCTTC. Amino acids: CASSAVAGGAYNEQFF.

The chain employs TRBV27 and TRBJ2-7; the D is unclear. V gave up 0 bases and J gave up 2 bases, with 11 bases separating them. CDR1 is MNHEY and CDR2 is SMNVEV in the germline V gene (reference sequence). The CDR3 sequence is 15 residues long. The CDR3 DNA sequence: TGTGCCAGCAGTTTATCCCCCTTAACCGCCTACGAGCAGTACTTC. As protein: CASSLSPLTAYEQYF.

This clonotype was seen only a few times. The rearrangement uses TRBV20-1 and TRBJ2-6, with 7 positions matching TRBD1. The V segment lost 4 bases and the J segment 0 bases; nucleotides outside the gene matches: 9. The CDR3 consists of 17 residues. Germline V gene sequence: CDR1 DFQATT, CDR2 SNEGSKA (reference sequence). The CDR3 sequence: CSATRDSPNSGANVLTF. CDR3 nucleotide sequence: TGCAGTGCTACCCGGGACAGCCCAAACTCTGGGGCCAACGTCCTGACTTTC.

V and J are TRBV7-2 and TRBJ2-5; D may match TRBD1 or TRBD2 (5 bases each). The CDR3 has 13 amino acids. In germline, CDR1 is SGHTA, CDR2 FQGNSA. Trimming cost V 6 bases and J 2 bases, with 10 bases left between them. CDR3 amino acids: CASSTGLQETQYF. CDR3 sequence (DNA): TGTGCCAGCAGTACGGGGCTACAAGAGACCCAGTACTTC.

The chain uses TRBV4-1 and TRBJ2-3; TRBD2 agrees at 8 bases. Germline loops: CDR1 MGHRA, CDR2 YSYEKL. The CDR3 extends over 15 amino acids. The J segment lost 3 bases and the V segment lost 1 base, leaving 3 bases of the junction unmatched. The DNA for the CDR3 is TGCGCCAGCAGCCAAGTGGGACTAGGAACAGATACGCAGTATTTT. It encodes CASSQVGLGTDTQYF.

The V and J genes are TRBV5-1 and TRBJ1-2; 12 bases line up with TRBD1. J lost 7 bases, V lost 3 bases, and 4 bases had no gene match. The CDR3 consists of 14 residues. Germline V CDR1 and CDR2: SGHRS, YFSETQ. In DNA form, the CDR3 reads TGCGCCAGCAGCTCTATGGGACAGGGGGCTGGCTACACCTTC. It is translated as CASSSMGQGAGYTF.

This clonotype came up a few times. The chain is built from TRBV14 and TRBJ2-7; D gene unclear. V was pared by 0 bases and J by 2 bases, with 11 bases between. The CDR3 runs to 15 residues. Per the germline V gene, CDR1 is SGHDN and CDR2 is FVKESK. CDR3 bases: TGTGCCAGCAGCCAAGATGAGAGCAGGACCTACGAGCAGTACTTC. Translation gives CASSQDESRTYEQYF.

V is TRBV2 and J is TRBJ1-1; perhaps TRBD1 as D (5 bases). Germline CDR1 SNHLY, CDR2 FYNNEI. V was shortened by 6 bases and J by 8 bases, with 22 bases between the two germline ends. The CDR3 sequence is 15 residues long. CDR3 DNA sequence: TGTGCCAGCAGCAAGCCCCTCCGGGACCGCTACGAAGCTTTCTTT. It yields the protein CASSKPLRDRYEAFF.

This chain connects TRBV18 to TRBJ1-2, with D unclear. Germline V gene lookup returns CDR1 KGHSH and CDR2 LQKENI. V was clipped by 2 bases and J by 0 bases, with 10 bases between them. The CDR3 has 15 amino acids. DNA for the CDR3: TGTGCCAGCTCACCATTGCAGGACCCTAACTATGGCTACACCTTC. As protein: CASSPLQDPNYGYTF.

This clonotype came up many times. This sequence joins TRBV29-1 and TRBJ2-3; 9 bases are shared with TRBD1. The CDR3 consists of 15 residues. Trimming cost V 7 bases and J 4 bases; bases outside gene matches: 12. Germline V CDR1 and CDR2: SQVTM, ANQGSEA. CDR3 region: CSASALRDRADTQYF. Written as DNA, the CDR3 is TGCAGCGCTTCCGCCCTTAGGGACAGGGCAGATACGCAGTATTTT.

This clonotype has ten or more counts. This sequence joins TRBV29-1 and TRBJ2-7, with D tentatively TRBD1 (6 bases). Germline-derived CDR1 and CDR2 are SQVTM and ANQGSEA. This CDR3 has 12 residues. Trimming shortened V by 7 bases and J by 5 bases, and 15 bases separated the two germline ends. CDR3 nucleotides: TGCAGCGCCGGGGCAGGGGTTAACGAGCAGTACTTC. Amino acids: CSAGAGVNEQYF.

The genes are TRBV5-5 and TRBJ2-4; TRBD2 matches at 7 bases. V lost 1 base and J lost 6; bases outside the gene matches: 4. The CDR3 sequence is 14 residues long. The V gene's germline CDR1 is SGHKS and CDR2 YYEKEE (reference sequence). DNA for the CDR3: TGTGCCAGCAGCTTGACGGGGGAGGGAAACATTCAGTACTTC. Encoded protein: CASSLTGEGNIQYF. Filled out from reference TRBV5-5 and TRBJ2-4, the complete variable domain reads DAGVTQSPTHLIKTRGQQVTLRCSPISGHKSVSWYQQVLGQGPQFIFQYYEKEERGRGNFPDRFSARQFPNYSSELNVNALLLGDSALYLCASSLTGEGNIQYFGAGTRLSVL.

The chain uses TRBV2 and TRBJ1-1; D is possibly TRBD1 (5 bases). CDR1 is SNHLY, CDR2 FYNNEI, per germline. The CDR3 has 13 amino acids. Trimming removed 7 bases at V and 1 base at J, with 10 bases between. CDR3 region: CASNGQQNTEAFF. As DNA, the CDR3 is TGTGCCAGCAACGGACAACAGAACACTGAAGCTTTCTTT.

This clonotype was seen a handful of times. The chain combines TRBV20-1 with TRBJ2-7; 9 bases match TRBD1. J lost 1 base, V lost 6 bases, and 7 bases had no gene match. CDR1 is DFQATT, CDR2 SNEGSKA, per germline (reference sequence). This CDR3 is built from 14 residues. The CDR3 nucleotides read TGCAGTGCACGGGGACAGGGAATTTCCTACGAGCAGTACTTC. Its translation is CSARGQGISYEQYF.

This clonotype was observed a few times. The V gene is TRBV10-3, the J gene TRBJ2-3; 9 nucleotides align to TRBD1. The J segment lost 5 bases and the V segment lost 6 bases, leaving 12 bases of the junction unmatched. The CDR3 is 16 residues long. CDR1 is ENHRY, CDR2 SYGVKD, per germline. The CDR3 sequence: CAIRSTGGSGKDTQYF. The CDR3 bases are TGTGCCATCAGGTCCACAGGGGGCAGTGGAAAAGATACGCAGTATTTT.

Only a few counts were recorded for this clonotype. The CDR3 DNA follows: TGCGCCAGCAGTGATACTAGCGGGGCCTCTAATGAGCAGTTCTTC. Amino acid sequence: CASSDTSGASNEQFF. The gene calls are TRBV10-1 and TRBJ2-1; TRBD2 matches at 10 bases. The CDR3 has 15 residues. With 3 bases clipped from V and 7 bases from J, the junction kept 6 bases outside the gene matches. Germline values: CDR1 WNHNN, CDR2 SYGVQD (reference sequence).

For the CDR3, the DNA is TGTGCCAGCAGATTGACAGGGGACTATGGCTACACCTTC. Amino acids: CASRLTGDYGYTF. V gene TRBV11-2 combines with J gene TRBJ1-2; 8 bases are shared with TRBD1. There are 13 residues in the CDR3. V trimming: 6 bases; J trimming: 3 bases; junction bases outside the gene matches: 3. Per the germline V gene, CDR1 is SGHAT and CDR2 is FQNNGV.

This chain joins TRBV28 and TRBJ2-5; 7 bases fit TRBD2. CDR3 length: 13 amino acids. The trim removed 7 bases at V and 4 bases at J, leaving 6 bases unmatched. Germline V gene data show CDR1 as MDHEN and CDR2 as SYDVKM. The DNA of the CDR3 is TGTGCCAGCACCCCAGGGAGGGGAGAGACCCAGTACTTC. Translation gives CASTPGRGETQYF.